These 28 T cell receptor beta chains were all obtained from the same sample, sequenced in a study of PD-1 blockade in classical Hodgkin lymphoma. Libraries were prepared by immunoSEQ multiplex PCR; TCRdb keeps only in-frame clonotypes and omits some of them. The data contain some 62,000 clones, around 88% of them singletons. Patients all relapsed after autologous stem cell transplantation, and there was variation in brentuximab vedotin exposure. The sequencing used peripheral blood mononuclear cells (PBMCs), collected at baseline. All receptors come from a human donor with classical Hodgkin lymphoma.

V and J are TRBV7-8 and TRBJ1-5; the D gene is possibly TRBD1 (5 bases). V was cut by 1 base and J by 6 bases, with 16 bases left in between. This CDR3 spans 16 amino acids. Germline V gene data show CDR1 as SGHVS and CDR2 as FQNEAQ. The CDR3 loop is CASSLGGERSGQPQHF. The CDR3 DNA follows: TGTGCCAGCAGCTTAGGAGGGGAGCGGTCGGGTCAGCCCCAGCATTTT.

The chain couples TRBV7-7 to TRBJ2-1; 7 nucleotides match TRBD1. The CDR3 runs 15 residues. Germline CDR1 and CDR2: SSHAT and FNYEAQ (reference sequence). The J segment lost 5 bases and the V segment lost 5 bases, leaving 9 bases of the junction unmatched. In nucleotides, the CDR3 is TGTGCCAGCAGCCCCACCCTAGGGACAGACAATGAGCAGTTCTTC. Its protein product is CASSPTLGTDNEQFF.

This clone occurred once. This chain joins TRBV7-9 and TRBJ1-6, with unresolved D. The V end was cut by 5 bases, the J end by 3 bases, with 23 bases between. This CDR3 is 19 amino acids long. The V gene's germline CDR1 is SEHNR and CDR2 FQNEAQ (reference sequence). CDR3 loop: CASSPRSAVKDRYNSPLHF. The CDR3 nucleotides are TGTGCCAGCAGCCCCCGGTCCGCAGTTAAGGACCGCTATAATTCACCCCTCCACTTT.

A note on this clone: One end of the junction is discordant with germline, which a read error may explain. Other DNA sequences in this specimen translate into the identical CDR3. V usage is TRBV11-3 and J usage is TRBJ2-2, with D tentatively TRBD2 (5 bases). The CDR3 has 14 amino acids. Germline values: CDR1 SGHNT, CDR2 YENEEA. For the CDR3, the DNA is TGTGCCAGCAGCTTATCTACATTCACACGGGAACTGTTTTTT. It codes for CASSLSTFTRELFF.

The chain employs TRBV5-4 and TRBJ2-1, with 8 nucleotides matching TRBD2. CDR1 and CDR2 (germline): SGHNT, YYREEE (reference sequence). The trim removed 0 bases at V and 5 bases at J, leaving 10 bases unmatched. The CDR3 is 17 residues long. CDR3 region: CASSLVFWTSKDNEQFF. The CDR3, as DNA: TGTGCCAGCAGCTTGGTTTTTTGGACTAGCAAAGACAATGAGCAGTTCTTC.

J is TRBJ2-3 and V is TRBV5-4; 13 bases align to TRBD2. The length of the CDR3 is 17 residues. Germline CDR1 is SGHNT and CDR2 is YYREEE (reference sequence). Trimming removed 3 bases from V and 6 bases from J; junction bases left unmatched: 10. CDR3 sequence reads: CASSSRLAGGLTDTQYF. The CDR3 DNA reads TGTGCCAGCAGCTCAAGACTAGCGGGGGGCCTCACGGATACGCAGTATTTT.

The CDR3 DNA follows: TGTGCCAGCAGGGATTACAGGGGACCCCGAGAGACCCAGTACTTC. It is translated as CASRDYRGPRETQYF. This chain joins TRBV11-2 and TRBJ2-5, with 7 positions matching TRBD1. The CDR3 sequence is 15 residues long. CDR1 and CDR2 from the germline V gene are SGHAT and FQNNGV. V gave up 6 bases and J gave up 4 bases; unmatched junction bases: 11. The complete variable domain, with remaining parts taken from reference TRBV11-2 and TRBJ2-5, reads EAGVAQSPRYKIIEKRQSVAFWCNPISGHATLYWYQQILGQGPKLLIQFQNNGVVDDSQLPKDRFSAERLKGVDSTLKIQPAKLEDSAVYLCASRDYRGPRETQYFGPGTRLLVL.

The rearrangement uses TRBV5-6 and TRBJ2-5; D is undetermined. CDR3 length: 14 residues. The V end lost 1 base, the J end lost 2 bases, and 9 bases lay between the germline ends. Germline V gives CDR1 SGHDT, CDR2 YYEEEE. The CDR3: CASSLRQLQETQYF. In DNA form, the CDR3 reads TGTGCCAGCAGCTTGAGGCAGCTACAAGAGACCCAGTACTTC. The whole variable domain, remainder taken from reference TRBV5-6 and TRBJ2-5, is DAGVTQSPTHLIKTRGQQVTLRCSPKSGHDTVSWYQQALGQGPQFIFQYYEEEERQRGNFPDRFSGHQFPNYSSELNVNALLLGDSALYLCASSLRQLQETQYFGPGTRLLVL.

V and J are TRBV7-2 and TRBJ2-5; 7 bases agree with TRBD1. The germline V gene has CDR1 SGHTA and CDR2 FQGNSA. This CDR3 comprises 15 residues. V lost 8 bases, J lost 2 bases, and 11 bases stayed unmatched. The CDR3 loop is CASEPRRQGQETQYF. DNA for the CDR3: TGTGCCAGCGAACCCAGACGACAGGGACAAGAGACCCAGTACTTC. The full variable domain, rest sourced from reference TRBV7-2 and TRBJ2-5, is GAGVSQSPSNKVTEKGKDVELRCDPISGHTALYWYRQSLGQGLEFLIYFQGNSAPDKSGLPSDRFSAERTGGSVSTLTIQRTQQEDSAVYLCASEPRRQGQETQYFGPGTRLLVL.

The chain has TRBV2 and TRBJ2-2; D remains unclear. The CDR3 runs to 13 residues. Per the germline V gene, CDR1 is SNHLY and CDR2 is FYNNEI. V lost 5 bases, J lost 3 bases, and 7 bases lay in between. Here the CDR3 reads CASSYAYTGELFF. DNA for the CDR3: TGTGCCAGCAGTTACGCATACACCGGGGAGCTGTTTTTT.

This rearrangement joins TRBV7-9 to TRBJ2-7; D unclear. V lost 4 bases and J 3 bases, leaving 10 bases between the germline ends. Germline CDR1 reads SEHNR; CDR2 reads FQNEAQ (reference sequence). CDR3 length: 13 amino acids. CDR3 protein: CASSSFAGYEQYF. CDR3 DNA sequence: TGTGCCAGCAGCTCCTTCGCAGGCTACGAGCAGTACTTC.

The chain links TRBV19 to TRBJ1-5; D is ambiguous. The CDR3 consists of 15 residues. The V end lost 3 bases, the J end lost 3 bases, and 12 bases lay between the germline ends. The germline V gene has CDR1 LNHDA and CDR2 SQIVND (reference sequence). DNA for the CDR3: TGTGCCAGTAGTATTAGCCCTTACGACAATCAGCCCCAGCATTTT. It encodes CASSISPYDNQPQHF.

This clone was detected only once. The rearrangement uses TRBV27 and TRBJ2-3; 7 bases align to TRBD1. Germline trimming cut 5 bases from V and 3 bases from J; bases unmatched to any gene: 14. The germline CDR1 and CDR2 sequences are MNHEY and SMNVEV (reference sequence). CDR3 length: 17 amino acids. The CDR3 region is CASSPHRGRLKTDTQYF. The CDR3 region has the DNA TGTGCCAGCAGTCCGCACAGGGGACGACTTAAAACAGATACGCAGTATTTT.

V is TRBV6-1 and J is TRBJ2-7; TRBD1 agrees at 7 bases. The V gene's germline CDR1 is MNHNS and CDR2 SASEGT. The trim removed 5 bases at V and 3 bases at J, leaving 10 bases unmatched. The CDR3 spans 15 residues. The CDR3, as DNA: TGTGCCAGCAGTAACCTTTGGGACAGTCACTACGAGCAGTACTTC. This translates into CASSNLWDSHYEQYF.

This chain connects TRBV11-3 to TRBJ2-1; 12 bases are shared with TRBD2. The V gene's germline CDR1 is SGHNT and CDR2 YENEEA. The CDR3 covers 16 residues. With V trimmed by 1 base and J by 7 bases, 5 bases remained unmatched. The CDR3 DNA sequence: TGTGCCAGCAGCTTAGTATCCCTAGCGGGGGGGAATGAGCAGTTCTTC. Its translation: CASSLVSLAGGNEQFF. Filled out from reference TRBV11-3 and TRBJ2-1, the complete variable domain reads EAGVVQSPRYKIIEKKQPVAFWCNPISGHNTLYWYLQNLGQGPELLIRYENEEAVDDSQLPKDRFSAERLKGVDSTLKIQPAELGDSAVYLCASSLVSLAGGNEQFFGPGTRLTVL.

This chain joins TRBV6-5 and TRBJ1-4, with D hard to call. Looked up from germline, CDR1 is MNHEY and CDR2 is SVGAGI. The CDR3 covers 13 residues. Trimming pared 8 bases from V and 8 bases from J, leaving 15 bases between. Here the CDR3 reads CASLRVIGEKLFF. The CDR3 DNA reads TGTGCCAGCCTGCGGGTGATTGGCGAAAAACTGTTTTTT.

The chain combines TRBV27 with TRBJ1-3; unclear D gene. Germline values: CDR1 MNHEY, CDR2 SMNVEV (reference sequence). V was clipped by 3 bases and J by 0 bases, with 3 bases between them. The CDR3 has 13 residues. The CDR3 region has the DNA TGTGCCAGCAGTTTTGTCTCTGGAAACACCATATATTTT. Its protein is CASSFVSGNTIYF.

J is TRBJ2-6 and V is TRBV7-6; D unresolved. CDR1 is SGHVS and CDR2 is FNYEAQ in the germline V gene. The CDR3 loop spans 17 amino acids. Trimming removed 1 base from V and 4 bases from J, with 14 bases in between. The CDR3 protein is CASSLVYRRSGANVLTF. The CDR3 nucleotides are TGTGCCAGCAGCTTAGTATACAGAAGGTCCGGGGCCAACGTCCTGACTTTC. Complete variable domain (other parts from reference TRBV7-6 and TRBJ2-6): GAGVSQSPRYKVTKRGQDVALRCDPISGHVSLYWYRQALGQGPEFLTYFNYEAQQDKSGLPNDRFSAERPEGSISTLTIQRTEQRDSAMYRCASSLVYRRSGANVLTFGAGSRLTVL.

V usage is TRBV6-4 and J usage is TRBJ1-1; 8 positions match TRBD1. The junction had 9 bases not matched to a gene; V was cut back by 3 bases and J by 6 bases. The CDR3 consists of 15 residues. The germline V gene has CDR1 MRHNA and CDR2 SNTAGT. The DNA of the CDR3 is TGTGCCAGCAGTGAAGACGGGACAGGTGGAGCTGAAGCTTTCTTT. This codes for CASSEDGTGGAEAFF.

The chain recombines TRBV6-5 with TRBJ1-6, with TRBD1 matching over 8 bases. The CDR3 is made up of 15 amino acids. Trimming took 0 bases from V and 5 from J; bases not matched to a gene: 0. Germline V lookup: CDR1 MNHEY, CDR2 SVGAGI. CDR3 region: CASSYSRGHNSPLHF. CDR3 sequence (DNA): TGTGCCAGCAGTTACTCCAGGGGGCATAATTCACCCCTCCACTTT.

The CDR3 coding sequence is TGTGCCAGCAGTGAGGGGGGGACAAACTACGAGCAGTACTTC. This encodes CASSEGGTNYEQYF. V usage is TRBV6-1 and J usage is TRBJ2-7, with TRBD2 as a possible D gene (7 bases). The CDR3 contains 14 residues. The V end lost 3 bases, the J end lost 3 bases, and 12 bases lay between the germline ends. The germline V gene encodes CDR1 MNHNS and CDR2 SASEGT.

The rearrangement joins TRBV13 to TRBJ1-1; 9 bases match TRBD1. J was trimmed by 7 bases and V by 5 bases; bases with no gene match: 8. Germline V gene data show CDR1 as PRHDT and CDR2 as FYEKMQ (reference sequence). The CDR3 runs to 14 residues. Here the CDR3 DNA reads TGTGCCAGCAGCGCACAGGGGGCGCGCGGTGAAGCTTTCTTT. Translated: CASSAQGARGEAFF.

The rearrangement joins TRBV7-9 to TRBJ1-1, with D tentatively TRBD1 (5 bases). The CDR3 totals 12 residues. The germline V gene has CDR1 SEHNR and CDR2 FQNEAQ (reference sequence). Trimming pared 2 bases from V and 10 bases from J, leaving 11 bases between. The CDR3 loop is CASSLYGGAAFF. Here the CDR3 DNA reads TGTGCCAGCAGCTTATACGGTGGGGCAGCTTTCTTT.

The rearrangement joins TRBV10-3 to TRBJ1-1, with D unresolved. Per germline, CDR1 ENHRY and CDR2 SYGVKD. This CDR3 contains 14 residues. V lost 7 bases to trimming and J lost 4 bases, with 16 bases between them. The CDR3 sequence: CAITSRSEGTEAFF. The CDR3 DNA is TGTGCCATCACCTCCCGGAGCGAAGGCACTGAAGCTTTCTTT.

In this sample, this clone turned up a few times. The chain carries TRBV11-3 and TRBJ1-1; a possible D gene is TRBD1 (5 bases). V lost 3 bases and J 7 bases, leaving 15 bases between the germline ends. The germline gives CDR1 SGHNT, CDR2 YENEEA. The CDR3 has 14 residues. CDR3 region: CASSLFDGGGEAFF. The CDR3 DNA sequence: TGTGCCAGCAGCTTGTTTGACGGCGGGGGTGAAGCTTTCTTT.

The chain carries TRBV9 and TRBJ1-5, with 7 bases aligning to TRBD1. There are 15 residues in the CDR3. V dropped 3 bases and J dropped 1; count of bases not matched to a gene: 4. CDR1 SGDLS and CDR2 YYNGEE come from the germline V gene. The CDR3 DNA reads TGTGCCAGCAGCGAGGAGGGGGCGAGCAATCAGCCCCAGCATTTT. Amino acid sequence: CASSEEGASNQPQHF.

The chain carries TRBV20-1 and TRBJ2-5; D is unclear. Germline V CDR1 and CDR2: DFQATT, SNEGSKA (reference sequence). V dropped 6 bases and J dropped 3 bases, with 2 bases sitting between them. The CDR3 sequence is 9 residues long. CDR3: CSAEETQYF. DNA of the CDR3: TGCAGTGCGGAAGAGACCCAGTACTTC.

In its sample, this clone was seen a few times. The V and J genes are TRBV27 and TRBJ1-6, with D unresolved. From germline, CDR1 is MNHEY and CDR2 SMNVEV (reference sequence). The CDR3 extends over 12 amino acids. Trimming pared 4 bases from V and 8 bases from J, leaving 6 bases between. In nucleotides, the CDR3 is TGTGCCAGCAGTTACCCAGATTCACCCCTCCACTTT. It yields the protein CASSYPDSPLHF.